A single sample is the source of the 4 T cell receptor beta chains below, sequenced in a study of shared clonotypes between healthy human individuals. Naive CD8 populations comprised CD45RO-negative cells positively selected for CCR7, excluding terminally differentiated effector memory CD45RA+ cells. Repertoires were generated with immunoSEQ multiplex PCR, while TCRdb's copy carries only in-frame clones and drops some. The sample carries 660,000 or so clones, approximately 96% recorded once. The sample consisted of naive CD8+ T cells sorted from blood. Every receptor here comes from a woman aged 25 to 39 in good health.

V and J are TRBV27 and TRBJ2-3, with 7 bases identical to TRBD1. After removal of 0 bases from V and 4 bases from J, the junction contained 7 bases not matched to a gene. Germline-derived CDR1 and CDR2 are MNHEY and SMNVEV (reference sequence). The CDR3 totals 16 residues. CDR3 DNA sequence: TGTGCCAGCAGTTTATCGCGACAGGGATACTCAGATACGCAGTATTTT. It translates to CASSLSRQGYSDTQYF.

The chain couples TRBV6-1 to TRBJ1-5, with TRBD1 matching over 7 bases. This CDR3 is built from 14 residues. With V trimmed by 6 bases and J by 3 bases, 5 bases remained unmatched. Germline lookup yields CDR1 MNHNS and CDR2 SASEGT. The CDR3 region is CASSLGTVNQPQHF. CDR3 in DNA: TGTGCCAGCAGCCTCGGGACAGTCAATCAGCCCCAGCATTTT.

The chain uses TRBV27 and TRBJ2-7; TRBD1 matches 7 bases. The CDR3 contains 14 residues. Germline CDR1 MNHEY, CDR2 SMNVEV (reference sequence). The ends lost 6 bases at V and 2 bases at J; junction bases unmatched: 7. Written as DNA, the CDR3 is TGTGCCAGCAGCGACGGGACAGCCACCTACGAGCAGTACTTC. Protein product: CASSDGTATYEQYF.

The V call is TRBV5-1, the J call TRBJ2-7, with 9 bases identical to TRBD2. The CDR3 is 16 residues long. CDR1 and CDR2 (germline): SGHRS, YFSETQ. Trimming took 4 bases from V and 0 from J; bases not matched to a gene: 8. The CDR3: CASSPALAGSSYEQYF. CDR3 DNA: TGCGCCAGCAGCCCAGCACTAGCGGGCAGCTCCTACGAGCAGTACTTC.